This T cell receptor (beta chain) was observed in a study of blood T cells in healthy people across ages. With a J-beta primer mix and a sample-barcoded 5' primer, a second PCR ran roughly 7 to 11 cycles. MiXCR, run by TCRdb on the 5' RACE reads, gives a single entry per CDR3 protein. The repertoire includes 600,000 or so distinct CDR3 sequences, approximately 30% of them detected once, and 15% to 19% sits in the top ten. With respect to this clonotype: Since a much larger clone is just one base distant, this may be a read error.

The J segment lost 6 bases and the V segment lost 0 bases, leaving 4 bases of the junction unmatched. The CDR3 is 16 residues long. In germline, CDR1 is LGHDT, CDR2 YNNKEL (reference sequence). Per sample, a minimum of 6.5 million PBMCs were isolated. No fewer than 5.5 micrograms of total RNA were isolated from every sample. V and J are TRBV3-1 and TRBJ2-3, with TRBD2 matching 12 bases. Sequencing input: blood. This clonotype was sampled from a woman older than 75 in good health. The CDR3 reads CASSQDRTSGGDTQYF. The DNA of the CDR3 is TGTGCCAGCAGCCAAGATCGCACTAGCGGGGGGGATACGCAGTATTTT.